These 32 T cell receptor beta chains originate from one sample sequenced in a study of T cell responses to AZD1222 COVID-19 vaccine. Clones were read by immunoSEQ multiplex PCR, and TCRdb kept only the in-frame ones, dropping some. The sample records approximately 120,000 clones, 75% to 95% being singletons. The sequencing here drew on peripheral blood, taken on day 0 of AZD1222 vaccination. The receptors were gathered from an adult in good health.

The sample holds one count of this clone. The rearrangement uses TRBV15 and TRBJ1-4; D is perhaps TRBD1 (6 bases). The germline V and J ends were trimmed by 4 bases and 5 bases, with 14 bases remaining between them. Germline values: CDR1 LNHNV, CDR2 YYDKDF (reference sequence). The CDR3 sequence is 15 residues long. CDR3 in DNA: TGTGCCACCAGCACCCATGGGACACCGAATGAAAAACTGTTTTTT. As protein: CATSTHGTPNEKLFF.

This sequence joins TRBV3-1 (or the pseudogene TRBV3-2) and TRBJ2-3, with D possibly TRBD1 on 6 matching bases. Germline CDR1 LGHDT, CDR2 YNNKEL (reference sequence). Trimming took 0 bases from V and 5 from J, leaving 6 bases between them. This CDR3 region has 13 residues. The CDR3 loop reads CASSQEQGDTQYF. The CDR3 DNA sequence: TGTGCCAGCAGCCAAGAACAGGGAGATACGCAGTATTTT.

In its sample, this clone was seen a few times. The chain couples TRBV20-1 to TRBJ2-2; D remains unclear. Trimming cost V 5 bases and J 6 bases, with 7 bases left between them. This CDR3 is 11 amino acids long. Germline V gene sequence: CDR1 DFQATT, CDR2 SNEGSKA (reference sequence). Written as DNA, the CDR3 is TGCAGTGCTCCGCGCGCCGGGGAGCTGTTTTTT. It translates to CSAPRAGELFF.

This clone was seen once. The V call is TRBV28, the J call TRBJ1-5; a weak D match, TRBD1 (5 bases). Trimming cost V 2 bases and J 8 bases, with 10 bases left between them. Germline V CDR1 and CDR2: MDHEN, SYDVKM. This CDR3 spans 13 amino acids. CDR3 DNA: TGTGCCAGCAGTTTACATGGGGCCAAGCCCCAGCATTTT. Its protein is CASSLHGAKPQHF.

V and J are TRBV7-2 and TRBJ2-3; 12 nucleotides agree with TRBD2. The CDR3 length is 17 residues. V gave up 2 bases and J gave up 0 bases; unmatched junction bases: 3. Germline V lookup: CDR1 SGHTA, CDR2 FQGNSA. DNA for the CDR3: TGTGCCAGCAGCTTATCGGGACTAGCGGGTAGCACAGATACGCAGTATTTT. Protein product: CASSLSGLAGSTDTQYF.

This chain joins TRBV19 and TRBJ2-7; 10 bases are shared with TRBD2. This CDR3 is built from 15 residues. Unmatched junction bases numbered 6, after V lost 3 bases and J lost 4 bases. The V gene's germline CDR1 is LNHDA and CDR2 SQIVND (reference sequence). In DNA, the CDR3 is TGTGCCAGTAGTATCTCGTCTAGCGGGAGATACGAGCAGTACTTC. Encoded protein: CASSISSSGRYEQYF. The variable domain in full, with the rest retrieved from reference TRBV19 and TRBJ2-7, is DGGITQSPKYLFRKEGQNVTLSCEQNLNHDAMYWYRQDPGQGLRLIYYSQIVNDFQKGDIAEGYSVSREKKESFPLTVTSAQKNPTAFYLCASSISSSGRYEQYFGPGTRLTVT.

V and J are TRBV5-8 and TRBJ2-7; D is unresolved. The CDR3 runs to 13 residues. The germline CDR1 and CDR2 sequences are SGHTS and YDEGEE. V lost 4 bases and J lost 2, with 10 bases in between. CDR3 coding DNA: TGTGCCAGCAGCCTAACTCGTACCTACGAGCAGTACTTC. Residues: CASSLTRTYEQYF. The full variable domain, in which reference TRBV5-8 and TRBJ2-7 provide the parts outside the CDR3, is EAGVTQSPTHLIKTRGQQATLRCSPISGHTSVYWYQQALGLGLQFLLWYDEGEERNRGNFPPRFSGRQFPNYSSELNVNALELEDSALYLCASSLTRTYEQYFGPGTRLTVT.

This chain connects TRBV19 to TRBJ1-2, with D possibly matching TRBD1 (6 bases). The length of the CDR3 is 16 residues. Trimming shortened V by 2 bases and J by 4 bases, and 17 bases separated the two germline ends. Germline values: CDR1 LNHDA, CDR2 SQIVND (reference sequence). CDR3 DNA: TGTGCCAGTAGTATAATGGGGGCAGGCTTCCCCTATGGCTACACCTTC. As protein: CASSIMGAGFPYGYTF.

The rearrangement joins TRBV28 to TRBJ2-7; D remains unclear. This CDR3 region has 15 residues. Germline assignment: CDR1 MDHEN and CDR2 SYDVKM. V shed 6 bases and J shed 1 base, with 16 bases lying between them. CDR3 sequence reads: CASSRRPGRSYEQYF. For the CDR3, the DNA is TGTGCCAGCAGCCGCCGACCAGGAAGGTCCTACGAGCAGTACTTC. The whole variable domain, remainder taken from reference TRBV28 and TRBJ2-7, is DVKVTQSSRYLVKRTGEKVFLECVQDMDHENMFWYRQDPGLGLRLIYFSYDVKMKEKGDIPEGYSVSREKKERFSLILESASTNQTSMYLCASSRRPGRSYEQYFGPGTRLTVT.

This chain uses TRBV9 with TRBJ1-6, with D possibly being TRBD1 (5 bases). Germline values: CDR1 SGDLS, CDR2 YYNGEE. This CDR3 has 15 residues. Trimming cost V 4 bases and J 10 bases, with 18 bases left between them. CDR3 loop: CASSPSGAGKSPLHF. The DNA of the CDR3 is TGTGCCAGCAGCCCATCCGGGGCAGGGAAGTCACCCCTCCACTTT.

This clone has a handful of counts. This rearrangement joins TRBV11-2 to TRBJ2-7; tentatively, D is TRBD1 or TRBD2 (5 bases each). CDR3 size: 14 residues. The germline V and J ends were trimmed by 3 bases and 3 bases, with 12 bases remaining between them. Germline V gives CDR1 SGHAT, CDR2 FQNNGV. This CDR3 reads CASSLRGNHYEQYF. CDR3 DNA sequence: TGTGCCAGCAGCTTGAGGGGCAATCACTACGAGCAGTACTTC.

The CDR3 sequence is CASSLDSWNTEAFF. CDR3 nucleotide sequence: TGTGCCAGCAGTCTGGACAGCTGGAACACTGAAGCTTTCTTT. This chain connects TRBV9 to TRBJ1-1; the D gene is possibly TRBD1 (6 bases). V lost 5 bases and J 1 base, leaving 12 bases between the germline ends. Germline V gene sequence: CDR1 SGDLS, CDR2 YYNGEE. The CDR3 runs to 14 residues. The full variable domain, in which reference TRBV9 and TRBJ1-1 provide the parts outside the CDR3, is DSGVTQTPKHLITATGQRVTLRCSPRSGDLSVYWYQQSLDQGLQFLIQYYNGEERAKGNILERFSAQQFPDLHSELNLSSLELGDSALYFCASSLDSWNTEAFFGQGTRLTVV.

V is TRBV30 and J is TRBJ1-4; 8 bases fit TRBD1. J lost 5 bases, V lost 7 bases, and 6 bases had no gene match. The CDR3 runs 13 residues. The germline CDR1 and CDR2 sequences are GTSNPN and SVGIG (reference sequence). CDR3 sequence (DNA): TGTGCCTCCCAACAGGGGGTGAATGAAAAACTGTTTTTT. It yields the protein CASQQGVNEKLFF.

The chain is built from TRBV18 and TRBJ2-2, with D perhaps TRBD2 (6 bases). Between the trimmed V and J ends, which lost 2 bases and 0 bases, there was a span of 7 bases. The CDR3 runs to 15 residues. The V gene's germline CDR1 is KGHSH and CDR2 LQKENI. CDR3 DNA sequence: TGTGCCAGCTCACCAGGACTACCGAACACCGGGGAGCTGTTTTTT. Translated: CASSPGLPNTGELFF.

J is TRBJ2-7 and V is TRBV4-3; D is uncertain. V was clipped by 3 bases and J by 4 bases, with 10 bases between them. Per the germline V gene, CDR1 is LGHNA and CDR2 is YSLEER. The CDR3 totals 13 residues. Here the CDR3 reads CASSQIVGYEQYF. The CDR3, as DNA: TGCGCCAGCAGCCAGATAGTCGGATACGAGCAGTACTTC.

This CDR3 is CASSVLPGRASEQYF. CDR3 nucleotide sequence: TGTGCCAGCAGCGTTCTGCCAGGGAGGGCGTCCGAGCAGTACTTC. The rearrangement joins TRBV7-9 to TRBJ2-7; TRBD2 matches at 7 bases. The CDR3 is 15 amino acids. Looked up from germline, CDR1 is SEHNR and CDR2 is FQNEAQ (reference sequence). Trimming took 5 bases from V and 6 from J; bases not matched to a gene: 13.

This sequence joins TRBV10-2 and TRBJ1-4; weak D call: TRBD1 (5 bases). Trimming shortened V by 0 bases and J by 5 bases, and 10 bases separated the two germline ends. The germline V gene encodes CDR1 WSHSY and CDR2 SAAADI. There are 15 residues in the CDR3. CDR3 region: CASSESRQINEKLFF. CDR3 DNA: TGCGCCAGCAGTGAGTCGAGACAGATCAATGAAAAACTGTTTTTT.

The rearrangement joins TRBV19 to TRBJ2-1, with TRBD2 matching 11 bases. With 6 bases clipped from V and 5 bases from J, the junction kept 15 bases outside the gene matches. This CDR3 comprises 18 residues. Germline lookup yields CDR1 LNHDA and CDR2 SQIVND (reference sequence). DNA of the CDR3: TGTGCCAGTAGGAAAACTGGGACTAGCGGAGGGGGGCACAATGAGCAGTTCTTC. It encodes CASRKTGTSGGGHNEQFF.

The gene calls are TRBV3-1 (or the pseudogene TRBV3-2) and TRBJ2-3; 12 positions agree with TRBD2. CDR1 is LGHDT and CDR2 is YNNKEL in the germline V gene (reference sequence). Losses at the gene ends were 4 bases for V and 4 bases for J; bases not matched to a gene: 6. The CDR3 sequence is 16 residues long. CDR3 coding DNA: TGTGCCAGCAGCCCTGGACTAGCGGGACCGGCAGATACGCAGTATTTT. Translating gives CASSPGLAGPADTQYF.

The rearrangement links TRBV9 to TRBJ1-3; 7 bases agree with TRBD1. The CDR3 is 17 residues long. CDR1 and CDR2 from the germline V gene are SGDLS and YYNGEE. Trimming took 3 bases from V and 0 from J; bases not matched to a gene: 9. CDR3: CASSGGTVGRSGNTIYF. CDR3 bases: TGTGCCAGCAGCGGCGGGACAGTCGGACGCTCTGGAAACACCATATATTTT.

The J gene is TRBJ2-3, the V gene TRBV7-8, with D unclear. V lost 7 bases and J 3 bases, leaving 14 bases between the germline ends. Germline CDR1 SGHVS, CDR2 FQNEAQ. CDR3 size: 14 residues. The CDR3: CASTAMGGTDTQYF. The CDR3 DNA reads TGTGCCAGCACCGCCATGGGTGGTACAGATACGCAGTATTTT.

The gene calls are TRBV5-1 and TRBJ2-2; D possibly corresponds to TRBD2 (5 bases). The CDR3 runs 15 residues. The V end lost 3 bases, the J end lost 5 bases, and 14 bases lay between the germline ends. Germline assignment: CDR1 SGHRS and CDR2 YFSETQ. CDR3 sequence: CASSWSGPGTGELFF. The CDR3 DNA is TGCGCCAGCAGCTGGAGCGGCCCGGGGACCGGGGAGCTGTTTTTT.

The chain recombines TRBV24-1 with TRBJ2-2; a weak D match, TRBD1 (6 bases). The CDR3 sequence is 16 residues long. Deletions cut 3 bases from V and 5 bases from J, with 15 bases between. From germline, CDR1 is KGHDR and CDR2 SFDVKD. CDR3 sequence reads: CATSDPQGSKTGELFF. The CDR3 DNA is TGTGCCACCAGTGATCCTCAGGGGAGTAAGACCGGGGAGCTGTTTTTT.

CDR3 in amino acids: CASNPRRGSYEQYF. CDR3 bases: TGTGCCAGCAATCCCAGGAGGGGGTCCTACGAGCAGTACTTC. The chain uses TRBV6-5 and TRBJ2-7; D may be TRBD1 or TRBD2 (6 bases each). CDR1 and CDR2 from the germline V gene are MNHEY and SVGAGI. Trimming removed 7 bases from V and 1 base from J, with 14 bases in between. The CDR3 is made up of 14 amino acids.

This clone is a singleton in its sample. The V call is TRBV5-1, the J call TRBJ1-2; 9 nucleotides align to TRBD1. Germline lookup yields CDR1 SGHRS and CDR2 YFSETQ. This CDR3 comprises 16 residues. V lost 4 bases to trimming and J lost 8 bases; unmatched junction nucleotides: 15. The CDR3 spells CASSKVSGQGVEGYTF. In nucleotides, the CDR3 is TGCGCCAGCAGCAAGGTATCGGGACAGGGCGTTGAAGGCTACACCTTC.

The chain carries TRBV15 and TRBJ2-1; TRBD2 agrees at 9 bases. V gave up 3 bases and J gave up 6 bases; unmatched junction bases: 9. This CDR3 spans 16 amino acids. Germline V gives CDR1 LNHNV, CDR2 YYDKDF (reference sequence). In nucleotides, the CDR3 is TGTGCCACCAGCAGGACGGGTAGCGGGAGAACCAATGAGCAGTTCTTC. It codes for CATSRTGSGRTNEQFF.

CDR3 DNA sequence: TGTGCCAGCAGCTTGTTCGAACTAGCGGGAGGCCGGTCCCAGTACTTC. Its translation: CASSLFELAGGRSQYF. V is TRBV5-4 and J is TRBJ2-5; 12 bases agree with TRBD2. Germline trimming cut 1 base from V and 9 bases from J; bases unmatched to any gene: 10. CDR1 and CDR2 from the germline V gene are SGHNT and YYREEE (reference sequence). The length of the CDR3 is 16 residues. Supplemented by reference TRBV5-4 and TRBJ2-5, the full variable domain reads ETGVTQSPTHLIKTRGQQVTLRCSSQSGHNTVSWYQQALGQGPQFIFQYYREEENGRGNFPPRFSGLQFPNYSSELNVNALELDDSALYLCASSLFELAGGRSQYFGPGTRLLVL.

J is TRBJ1-1 and V is TRBV18, with D tentatively TRBD1 (5 bases). The V gene's germline CDR1 is KGHSH and CDR2 LQKENI. This CDR3 has 15 amino acids. V lost 2 bases to trimming and J lost 2 bases, with 12 bases between them. The CDR3 DNA sequence: TGTGCCAGCTCACCATGGACACGGGGCAACACTGAAGCTTTCTTT. It encodes CASSPWTRGNTEAFF.

The chain couples TRBV7-9 to TRBJ1-1; perhaps TRBD1 as D (5 bases). Germline V lookup: CDR1 SEHNR, CDR2 FQNEAQ (reference sequence). The V end was cut by 0 bases, the J end by 6 bases, with 8 bases between. This CDR3 is 13 amino acids long. CDR3 in DNA: TGTGCCAGCAGCTTAGCGGGGCCCGCTGAAGCTTTCTTT. It is translated as CASSLAGPAEAFF. Supplemented by reference TRBV7-9 and TRBJ1-1, the full variable domain reads DTGVSQNPRHKITKRGQNVTFRCDPISEHNRLYWYRQTLGQGPEFLTYFQNEAQLEKSRLLSDRFSAERPKGSFSTLEIQRTEQGDSAMYLCASSLAGPAEAFFGQGTRLTVV.

The V gene is TRBV4-1, the J gene TRBJ2-7, with D perhaps TRBD1 (6 bases). With 0 bases removed from V and 1 base from J, the gap between germline ends came to 13 bases. This CDR3 comprises 16 residues. Germline-derived CDR1 and CDR2 are MGHRA and YSYEKL. CDR3 sequence: CASSQEGHQGSYEQYF. The CDR3 DNA reads TGCGCCAGCAGCCAAGAAGGGCATCAGGGGTCCTACGAGCAGTACTTC.

The chain has TRBV28 and TRBJ2-1; 11 bases match TRBD1. Germline V gene sequence: CDR1 MDHEN, CDR2 SYDVKM. This CDR3 has 14 residues. The junction had 3 bases not matched to a gene; V was cut back by 5 bases and J by 6 bases. The CDR3 protein is CASSGTGGRNEQFF. CDR3 sequence (DNA): TGTGCCAGCAGTGGGACAGGGGGTCGCAATGAGCAGTTCTTC.

V and J are TRBV5-6 and TRBJ2-3, with 14 bases identical to TRBD2. The CDR3 is 17 residues long. J was trimmed by 3 bases and V by 2 bases; bases with no gene match: 5. Looked up from germline, CDR1 is SGHDT and CDR2 is YYEEEE. The CDR3 coding sequence is TGTGCCAGCAGCTTAGGGACTAGCGGGAGTGTTACAGATACGCAGTATTTT. This sequence encodes CASSLGTSGSVTDTQYF.